This T cell receptor beta chain appears in the sequencing data of a study of blood T cell repertoires in COVID-19. Study details: Samples came from the United States, Italy and Spain, spanning acute and convalescent COVID-19.

As processed by the authors: Scientists estimated how many nucleated cells there were by amplifying reference gene primers. Data came from immunoSEQ multiplex PCR; TCRdb stores just in-frame clones and leaves some out. The V and J calls and the clone size are those of that table, but D and trimming were determined from the DNA. The sample has around 120,000 clones, 70% to 90% seen once. This CDR3 has 15 residues. The germline V gene encodes CDR1 SGHRS and CDR2 YFSETQ. The V and J ends lost 0 bases and 6 bases, in that order; junction bases with no gene match: 3. The chain joins TRBV5-1 to TRBJ2-3, with 11 positions matching TRBD2. Input material: peripheral blood. The source is a human donor in a cohort sampled during active COVID-19. Here the CDR3 DNA reads TGCGCCAGCAGCTTGGAGTCTAGCGGGGGGGATACGCAGTATTTT. Encoded protein: CASSLESSGGDTQYF.